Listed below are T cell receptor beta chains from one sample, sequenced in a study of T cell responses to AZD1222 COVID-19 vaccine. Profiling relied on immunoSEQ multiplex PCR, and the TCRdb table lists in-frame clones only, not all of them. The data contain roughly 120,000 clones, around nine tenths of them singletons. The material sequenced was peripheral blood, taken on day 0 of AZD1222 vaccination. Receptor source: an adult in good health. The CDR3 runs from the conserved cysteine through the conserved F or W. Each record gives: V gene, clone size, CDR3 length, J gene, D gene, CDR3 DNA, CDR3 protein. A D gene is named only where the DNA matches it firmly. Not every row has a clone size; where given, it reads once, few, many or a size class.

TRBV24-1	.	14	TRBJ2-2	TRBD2	TGTGCCACGAAAAGCGGGGGGAACACCGGGGAGCTGTTTTTT	CATKSGGNTGELFF
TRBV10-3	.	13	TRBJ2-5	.	TGTGCCATCAGTGAGTCCCCTGAGGAGACCCAGTACTTC	CAISESPEETQYF
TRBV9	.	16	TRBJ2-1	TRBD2	TGTGCCAGCAGCCCACGGACGGGGGGCTCCTACAATGAGCAGTTCTTC	CASSPRTGGSYNEQFF
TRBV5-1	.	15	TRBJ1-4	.	TGCGCCAGCAGCTTGGGGTCAGGGGTCGGGGAAAAACTGTTTTTT	CASSLGSGVGEKLFF
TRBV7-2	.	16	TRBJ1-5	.	TGTGCCAGCAGCGCCGCATGGGGAGGAAGCAATCAGCCCCAGCATTTT	CASSAAWGGSNQPQHF
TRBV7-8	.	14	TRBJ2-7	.	TGTGCCAGCAGCTGGCCGGGACAACCCAACGAGCAGTACTTC	CASSWPGQPNEQYF
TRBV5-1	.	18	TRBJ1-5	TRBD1	TGCGCCAGCAGCTGGAACAGGGGTCCCTCTCCTAGCAATCAGCCCCAGCATTTT	CASSWNRGPSPSNQPQHF
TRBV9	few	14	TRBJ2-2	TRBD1	TGTGCCAGCAGGGGACAGGGGGCTATCGGGGAGCTGTTTTTT	CASRGQGAIGELFF
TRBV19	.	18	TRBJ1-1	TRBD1	TGTGCCAGTAGTATTGGAGACAGGGCGGGATGGATGAACACTGAAGCTTTCTTT	CASSIGDRAGWMNTEAFF
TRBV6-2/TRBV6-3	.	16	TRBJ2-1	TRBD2	TGTGCCAGCAGCCCTTTTTGGGGAGGGACCTACAATGAGCAGTTCTTC	CASSPFWGGTYNEQFF
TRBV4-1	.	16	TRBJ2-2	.	TGCGCCAGCAGACGAGACACATCCAAGAACACCGGGGAGCTGTTTTTT	CASRRDTSKNTGELFF
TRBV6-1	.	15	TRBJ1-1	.	TGTGCCAGCAGTGAAGTGGAAGCGGGGAACACTGAAGCTTTCTTT	CASSEVEAGNTEAFF
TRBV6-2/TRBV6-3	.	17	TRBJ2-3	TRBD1	TGTGCCAGCAGTTCGTACGGGACAGGGGGCCCCACAGATACGCAGTATTTT	CASSSYGTGGPTDTQYF
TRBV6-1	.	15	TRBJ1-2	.	TGTGCCAGCAGTGAAATGAGTGGGCAGGGGAGCAGCTACACCTTC	CASSEMSGQGSSYTF
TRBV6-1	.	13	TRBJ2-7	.	TGTGCCAGCAGTGAAAGTAGCTCCTACGAGCAGTACTTC	CASSESSSYEQYF
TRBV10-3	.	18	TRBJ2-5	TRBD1	TGTGCCATCAGTGGCCAAGGAGATACAGGGGGCCTCCGGGAGACCCAGTACTTC	CAISGQGDTGGLRETQYF
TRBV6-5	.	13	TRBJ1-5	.	TGTGCCAGCAGGCCCACAGGGAATCAGCCCCAGCATTTT	CASRPTGNQPQHF
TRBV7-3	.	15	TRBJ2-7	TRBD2	TGTGCCAGCAGTATGTACGGGGGGGGGCTGGGGGAGCAGTACTTC	CASSMYGGGLGEQYF
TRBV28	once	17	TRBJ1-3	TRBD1	TGTGCCAGCAGTTTAGGGACAGTATCTTTCTCTGGAAACACCATATATTTT	CASSLGTVSFSGNTIYF
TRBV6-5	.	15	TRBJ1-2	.	TGTGCCAGCAGTTACTCGATAAATCCAGGCTATGGCTACACCTTC	CASSYSINPGYGYTF
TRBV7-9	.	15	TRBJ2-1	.	TGTGCCAGCAGCTTAACGGCTGGGGTGAGCGAAGCGCAGTTCTTC	CASSLTAGVSEAQFF
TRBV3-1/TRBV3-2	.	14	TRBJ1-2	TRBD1	TGTGCCAGCAGCCAAGTCGGACAGGAACATGGCTACACCTTC	CASSQVGQEHGYTF
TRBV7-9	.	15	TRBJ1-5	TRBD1	TGTGCCAGCCAACAAGGGACAGGTCTCAATCAGCCCCAGCATTTT	CASQQGTGLNQPQHF
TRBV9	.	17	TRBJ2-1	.	TGTGCCAGCAGCGTATTTGCACGGTTGCGGTCCTACAATGAGCAGTTCTTC	CASSVFARLRSYNEQFF
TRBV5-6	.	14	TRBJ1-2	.	TGTGCCAGCAGCTTCTACGGTTTCAACTATGGCTACACCTTC	CASSFYGFNYGYTF